This T cell receptor beta chain was recorded in a study of blood T cell repertoires in COVID-19. Whole-study context: COVID-19 samples collected from the United States, Italy and Spain covered acute and convalescent phases.

The CDR3 spans 10 residues. The V gene lost 7 bases and the J gene lost 9 bases, with 8 bases spanning the gap. In germline, CDR1 is SGDLS, CDR2 YYNGEE. This clone appeared a single time. Original analysis: How many nucleated cells were present was estimated from reference gene primer amplification. This table comes from immunoSEQ multiplex PCR, and its TCRdb copy is limited to in-frame clones, with some not included. V, J and clone size derive from that table, while D and trimming were established from the DNA sequence. The table has roughly 200,000 clones, roughly four fifths seen once. This chain uses TRBV9 with TRBJ2-1; weak D call: TRBD2 (6 bases). The sequence was collected from a woman aged 35 to 49 with COVID-19, enrolled during active disease. The sequenced material came from peripheral blood. The CDR3 loop reads CASGGIEQFF. CDR3 coding DNA: TGTGCCAGCGGAGGGATTGAGCAGTTCTTC.